These T cell receptor beta chains were read from a single sample in a study of Graves' ophthalmopathy and Graves' hyperthyroidism. One entry per CDR3 protein, called by TCRdb with MiXCR from the multiplex PCR reads. The data hold about 160,000 distinct CDR3 sequences, with under 45% observed a single time. The sample comprised peripheral blood. These receptors came from a man between 25 and 39 years old with Graves' ophthalmopathy. The CDR3 runs from the conserved cysteine through the conserved F or W. A D gene is named only where the DNA matches it firmly. Rows give clone size only sometimes, using once, few, many, or a class for an expanded clone.

TRBJ1-5	NA	TRBV27	NA	TGTGCCAGCAGTCCCCAGGGAGGATTAGGAAGCAATCAGCCCCAGCATTTT	CASSPQGGLGSNQPQHF
TRBJ1-2	NA	TRBV6-1	NA	TGTGCCAGCACCAAAGGAAGGAAATATGGCTACACCTTC	CASTKGRKYGYTF
TRBJ1-1	many	TRBV13	NA	TGTGCCAGCAGCCCGGGTAACATTTTGAACACTGAAGCTTTCTTT	CASSPGNILNTEAFF
TRBJ2-2	many	TRBV9	TRBD1	TGTGCCAGCAGCCCCGGTCGGACAGGGGGCCCCACCGGGGAGCTGTTTTTT	CASSPGRTGGPTGELFF
TRBJ1-1	many	TRBV28	NA	TGTGCCAGCAATAGTCCTGTAGAAGCTTTCTTT	CASNSPVEAFF
TRBJ2-7	few	TRBV11-2	NA	TGTGCCAGCAGCTTAGACTACGGAAACAACTCCTACGAGCAGTACTTC	CASSLDYGNNSYEQYF
TRBJ1-1	many	TRBV6-5	NA	TGTGCCAGCAGTTACTCGAAGTCTCTCACAGGGTGGACTGAAGCTTTCTTT	CASSYSKSLTGWTEAFF
TRBJ2-7	many	TRBV6-2/TRBV6-3	NA	TGTGCCAGCAGTTTTGATGCCCCATACGAGCAGTACTTC	CASSFDAPYEQYF
TRBJ2-7	NA	TRBV6-1	TRBD2	TGTGCCAGCAACCTGGGACTAGCTTTGGGGGAGCAGTACTTC	CASNLGLALGEQYF
TRBJ2-5	many	TRBV4-1	NA	TGCGCCAGCAGCCAATCCGCCTGGGAGACCCAGTACTTC	CASSQSAWETQYF
TRBJ2-5	NA	TRBV6-1	TRBD1	TGTGCCAGCGCTCACAGCAGGGACAGGGAGACCCAGTACTTC	CASAHSRDRETQYF
TRBJ1-1	NA	TRBV6-1	NA	TGTGCCAGCAGTGCCCCTTGGCCCATGAACACTGAAGCTTTCTTT	CASSAPWPMNTEAFF
TRBJ2-2	few	TRBV6-2/TRBV6-3	TRBD1	TGTGCCAGCAAGGACAGGATGGGCGGGGAGCTGTTTTTT	CASKDRMGGELFF
TRBJ1-3	NA	TRBV12-3/TRBV12-4	TRBD1	TGTGCCAGCAGTACTGGACAGGGAGGAAACACCATATATTTT	CASSTGQGGNTIYF
TRBJ1-5	NA	TRBV6-1	NA	TGTGCCAGCCAGGGAGACAACAATCAGCCCCAGCATTTT	CASQGDNNQPQHF
TRBJ2-5	NA	TRBV10-1	TRBD2	TGCGCCAGCAGTGAGTCTGTAGCGGGAGGAGAGACCCAGTACTTC	CASSESVAGGETQYF
TRBJ1-2	many	TRBV6-1	NA	TGTGCCAGCATGAAGGCTAACTATGGCTACACCTTC	CASMKANYGYTF
TRBJ1-2	once	TRBV28	TRBD1	TGTGCCAGCGGGGACAGGTTGGATGGCTACACCTTC	CASGDRLDGYTF
TRBJ2-7	NA	TRBV27	TRBD2	TGTGCCAGCAGTCGGGGGGGGGCGTACGAGCAGTACTTC	CASSRGGAYEQYF
TRBJ2-7	many	TRBV7-2	TRBD2	TGTGCCAGCAGCTTAGGGAGCGGGAGCTCCTACGAGCAGTACTTC	CASSLGSGSSYEQYF
TRBJ1-1	NA	TRBV19	NA	TGTGCCAGTGCCTATTACACTGAAGCTTTCTTT	CASAYYTEAFF
TRBJ2-5	NA	TRBV20-1	TRBD2	TGCAGTGCTAGAGATGGAGGACTAGCGGAAGAGACCCAGTACTTC	CSARDGGLAEETQYF
TRBJ1-2	many	TRBV12-3/TRBV12-4	TRBD1	TGTGCCAGCAGTCCTCGGACAGGTGGGAGCTATGGCTACACCTTC	CASSPRTGGSYGYTF
TRBJ2-7	many	TRBV28	NA	TGTGCCAGCAGCCCTTTTCCAGGGTCCTACGAGCAGTACTTC	CASSPFPGSYEQYF
TRBJ2-5	many	TRBV7-2	NA	TGTGCCAGCAGCTTACCCCGGTCGGCCCAAGAGACCCAGTACTTC	CASSLPRSAQETQYF
TRBJ1-5	many	TRBV15	NA	TGTGCCACCAGCAGGGGGGAACGGTCGTGGAATCAGCCCCAGCATTTT	CATSRGERSWNQPQHF
TRBJ1-2	many	TRBV6-2/TRBV6-3	NA	TGTGCCAGCAGTTACCGGGACACTCTTTATGGCTACACCTTC	CASSYRDTLYGYTF